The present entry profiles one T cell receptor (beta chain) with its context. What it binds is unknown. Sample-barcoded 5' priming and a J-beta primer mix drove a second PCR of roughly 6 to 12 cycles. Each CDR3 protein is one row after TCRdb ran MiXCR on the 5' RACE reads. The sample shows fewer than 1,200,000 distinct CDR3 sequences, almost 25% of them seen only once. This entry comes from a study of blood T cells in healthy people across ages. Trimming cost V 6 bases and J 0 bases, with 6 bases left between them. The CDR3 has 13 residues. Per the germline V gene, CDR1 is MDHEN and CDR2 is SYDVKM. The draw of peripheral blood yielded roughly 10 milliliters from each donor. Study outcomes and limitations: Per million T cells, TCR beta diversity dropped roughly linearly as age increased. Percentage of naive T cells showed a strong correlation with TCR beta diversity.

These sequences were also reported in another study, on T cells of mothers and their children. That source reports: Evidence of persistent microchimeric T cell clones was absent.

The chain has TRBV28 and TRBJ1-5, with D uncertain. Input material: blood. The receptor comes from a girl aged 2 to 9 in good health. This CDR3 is CASSSYSNQPQHF. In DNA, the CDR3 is TGTGCCAGCAGCTCATATAGCAATCAGCCCCAGCATTTT.